This T cell receptor beta chain was identified in a study of blood T cells in healthy people across ages. General study results and limits: Fewer expanded clones and more diversity marked long-lived versus aged donors.

Primed by a sample-barcoded 5' primer and a J-beta primer mix, a second PCR proceeded for about 7 to 12 cycles. TCRdb reprocessed the 5' RACE reads with MiXCR, giving one entry per CDR3 protein. The repertoire includes 870,000 or so distinct CDR3 sequences, under 30% of them detected once, and approximately 15% sits in the top ten. Germline CDR1 is MDHEN and CDR2 is SYDVKM. This CDR3 spans 14 amino acids. Losses at the gene ends were 3 bases for V and 4 bases for J; bases not matched to a gene: 5. A word on this clonotype: Its specificity is not known.

Sequenced material: blood. This sequence originates from a woman aged 80 or over in good health. The chain employs TRBV28 and TRBJ2-7, with 8 bases identical to TRBD2. CDR3 sequence: CASSFGGADYEQYF. The CDR3 DNA follows: TGTGCCAGCAGTTTCGGGGGGGCCGATTACGAGCAGTACTTC.